Below are 25 T cell receptor beta chains sequenced from a single sample in a study of PD-1 blockade in classical Hodgkin lymphoma. Method: immunoSEQ multiplex PCR; TCRdb's copy keeps in-frame clones and lacks some. The repertoire has some 2,600 clones, approximately 72% of them found once; the top ten carry approximately 10%. In every patient, relapse followed autologous stem cell transplantation, while exposure to brentuximab vedotin differed. Magnetic negative selection was used to purify CD8+ T cells from thawed PBMCs. Sequences were derived from CD8+ T cells from blood, sampled at baseline. The origin of the receptors is a human donor with classical Hodgkin lymphoma.

In its sample, this clone was seen a few times. The gene calls are TRBV30 and TRBJ1-5, with D possibly being TRBD1 (5 bases). V was cut by 2 bases and J by 4 bases, with 12 bases left in between. The germline CDR1 and CDR2 sequences are GTSNPN and SVGIG (reference sequence). The CDR3 is made up of 14 amino acids. This CDR3 reads CAWSQGLGNQPQHF. The CDR3 DNA follows: TGTGCCTGGAGTCAGGGTTTAGGGAATCAGCCCCAGCATTTT.

This chain links TRBV10-3 with TRBJ2-5, with TRBD1 identical over 9 bases. The CDR3 covers 16 residues. Trimming removed 2 bases from V and 5 bases from J; junction bases left unmatched: 9. The germline CDR1 and CDR2 sequences are ENHRY and SYGVKD. CDR3 nucleotide sequence: TGTGCCATCAGTGAGGAATCCACAGGGGGCAGTGAGACCCAGTACTTC. This codes for CAISEESTGGSETQYF.

The J gene is TRBJ2-5, the V gene TRBV21-1; the DNA was not used to check the table's D call, TRBD1. TRBV21-1 is a pseudogene segment. There are 15 residues in the CDR3. CDR3 coding DNA: TGTGCCAGCAGCATACTCGACAGGGTGCAAGAGACCCAGTACTTC. It yields the protein CASSILDRVQETQYF.

This chain joins TRBV30 and TRBJ1-6; D is ambiguous. V shed 2 bases and J shed 7 bases, with 6 bases lying between them. Per the germline V gene, CDR1 is GTSNPN and CDR2 is SVGIG (reference sequence). The CDR3 contains 12 residues. CDR3 coding DNA: TGTGCCTGGAGTCTGGGAAATTCACCCCTCCACTTT. This sequence encodes CAWSLGNSPLHF.

This chain links TRBV21-1 with TRBJ2-5; the DNA was not used to check the table's D call, TRBD2. TRBV21-1 is flagged as a pseudogene. CDR3 size: 14 residues. CDR3: CASSKVSGEETQYF. CDR3 in DNA: TGTGCCAGCAGCAAAGTATCGGGGGAAGAGACCCAGTACTTC.

The chain couples TRBV7-9 to TRBJ1-4; 11 positions agree with TRBD1. V shed 1 base and J 0 bases; nucleotides not matched to a gene: 1. The CDR3 runs 17 residues. Germline CDR1 is SEHNR and CDR2 is FQNEAQ (reference sequence). As DNA, the CDR3 is TGTGCCAGCAGCTTAGGGGGACAGGGGGCAACTAATGAAAAACTGTTTTTT. Encoded protein: CASSLGGQGATNEKLFF.

The rearrangement uses TRBV27 and TRBJ2-3; unclear D gene. This CDR3 is built from 14 residues. Germline V gene data show CDR1 as MNHEY and CDR2 as SMNVEV (reference sequence). V was pared by 2 bases and J by 3 bases, with 9 bases between. The CDR3 protein is CASSLVRTTDTQYF. DNA for the CDR3: TGTGCCAGCAGTTTAGTACGAACTACAGATACGCAGTATTTT.

This chain links TRBV27 with TRBJ2-3, with a possible D match to TRBD2 (5 bases). V gave up 2 bases and J gave up 5 bases, with 11 bases separating them. The CDR3 runs 14 residues. CDR1 is MNHEY, CDR2 SMNVEV, per germline (reference sequence). CDR3 coding DNA: TGTGCCAGCAGTTTAGAGGGCTATCTAGATACGCAGTATTTT. This translates into CASSLEGYLDTQYF.

V gene TRBV7-8 combines with J gene TRBJ1-1; maybe TRBD1 (5 bases). Trimming left V 1 base short and J 0 bases short, with 9 bases between. This CDR3 spans 15 amino acids. From germline, CDR1 is SGHVS and CDR2 FQNEAQ. Here the CDR3 DNA reads TGTGCCAGCAGCTTAGGGCGGGGCATGAACACTGAAGCTTTCTTT. It specifies CASSLGRGMNTEAFF.

The chain combines TRBV18 with TRBJ2-5; D tentatively reads TRBD1 or TRBD2 (6 bases each). The germline gives CDR1 KGHSH, CDR2 LQKENI. Trimming pared 8 bases from V and 5 bases from J, leaving 18 bases between. The CDR3 has 14 amino acids. The CDR3 nucleotides are TGTGCCAGCATCCTGGCAGGGGAGGTGGAGACCCAGTACTTC. The encoded protein is CASILAGEVETQYF.

The V and J genes are TRBV9 and TRBJ1-2, with D possibly TRBD1 on 5 matching bases. This CDR3 comprises 14 residues. Per germline, CDR1 SGDLS and CDR2 YYNGEE. Trimming left V 4 bases short and J 10 bases short, with 20 bases between. DNA for the CDR3: TGTGCCAGCAGCACGGCTAAGGGGATTTCAACCTACACCTTC. Its translation is CASSTAKGISTYTF. The full variable domain, rest sourced from reference TRBV9 and TRBJ1-2, is DSGVTQTPKHLITATGQRVTLRCSPRSGDLSVYWYQQSLDQGLQFLIQYYNGEERAKGNILERFSAQQFPDLHSELNLSSLELGDSALYFCASSTAKGISTYTFGSGTRLTVV.

The chain has TRBV6-5 and TRBJ2-5, with 8 bases matching TRBD1. The J call may be mistaken, given a closer DNA end match to TRBJ2-7. CDR3 length: 15 amino acids. Looked up from germline, CDR1 is MNHEY and CDR2 is SVGAGI. CDR3 DNA: TGTGCCAGCAGTGCCCAGGGGGCGAGCCGATACGAGCAGTACTTC. Translating it yields CASSAQGASRYEQYF.

This clone was observed once. The chain uses TRBV27 and TRBJ2-5; D is unclear. Germline lookup yields CDR1 MNHEY and CDR2 SMNVEV (reference sequence). The length of the CDR3 is 14 residues. V was shortened by 6 bases and J by 1 base, with 12 bases between the two germline ends. In nucleotides, the CDR3 is TGTGCCAGCAGGGAATTCGGCAGCCAAGAGACCCAGTACTTC. It specifies CASREFGSQETQYF.

This rearrangement joins TRBV7-7 to TRBJ2-3; D not resolved. Per germline, CDR1 SSHAT and CDR2 FNYEAQ (reference sequence). V dropped 2 bases and J dropped 3 bases, with 6 bases sitting between them. The CDR3 consists of 13 residues. CDR3 protein: CASSLLVTDTQYF. The CDR3 nucleotides are TGTGCCAGCAGCTTATTGGTTACAGATACGCAGTATTTT.

This chain joins TRBV5-1 and TRBJ2-4, with D perhaps matching TRBD2 (5 bases). The ends were cut back, 2 bases at V and 0 bases at J, with 15 bases in the middle. Germline assignment: CDR1 SGHRS and CDR2 YFSETQ. This CDR3 spans 17 amino acids. CDR3 in amino acids: CASSFREGSGAKNIQYF. The CDR3 DNA reads TGCGCCAGCAGCTTTAGGGAAGGGAGTGGAGCCAAAAACATTCAGTACTTC.

The genes are TRBV10-3 and TRBJ2-1; D is possibly TRBD2 (6 bases). The germline gives CDR1 ENHRY, CDR2 SYGVKD. V was shortened by 1 base and J by 0 bases, with 13 bases between the two germline ends. The CDR3 runs to 17 residues. The CDR3 is CAISEFWGGDSYNEQFF. The CDR3 bases are TGTGCCATCAGTGAGTTTTGGGGCGGGGACTCCTACAATGAGCAGTTCTTC.

The V and J genes are TRBV4-1 and TRBJ2-5, with a tentative D call TRBD2 (5 bases). This CDR3 is 16 amino acids long. Trimming cost V 2 bases and J 1 base, with 14 bases left between them. Germline CDR1 reads MGHRA; CDR2 reads YSYEKL. The CDR3 spells CASSQRAGRFQETQYF. The DNA of the CDR3 is TGCGCCAGCAGCCAAAGGGCGGGCAGGTTCCAAGAGACCCAGTACTTC.

V is TRBV7-2 and J is TRBJ1-1; the match to TRBD1 covers 7 bases. V gave up 1 base and J gave up 7 bases; unmatched junction bases: 6. The germline gives CDR1 SGHTA, CDR2 FQGNSA. This CDR3 is built from 14 residues. Here the CDR3 reads CASSLVTGTDEAFF. For the CDR3, the DNA is TGTGCCAGCAGCTTAGTGACAGGGACGGATGAAGCTTTCTTT.

The chain joins TRBV14 to TRBJ2-7; D remains ambiguous. V lost 2 bases and J lost 5, with 10 bases in between. Germline values: CDR1 SGHDN, CDR2 FVKESK. The CDR3 totals 13 residues. The CDR3 reads CASSQLSVDEQYF. In DNA, the CDR3 is TGTGCCAGCAGCCAATTGTCCGTCGACGAGCAGTACTTC.

The CDR3 DNA sequence: TGCGCCAGCAGCCAAGACGGCGGCTTACGGGGAAAACTGTTTTTT. This sequence encodes CASSQDGGLRGKLFF. J is TRBJ1-4 and V is TRBV4-1; D not resolved. Germline CDR1 is MGHRA and CDR2 is YSYEKL. This CDR3 is 15 amino acids long. V gave up 0 bases and J gave up 10 bases, with 15 bases separating them.

The CDR3: CASSQDGQAFTYEQYF. The CDR3 nucleotides are TGCGCCAGCAGCCAAGACGGACAGGCTTTTACCTACGAGCAGTACTTC. The chain uses TRBV4-1 and TRBJ2-7; 7 bases are a match to TRBD1. CDR3 size: 16 residues. The junction had 7 bases not matched to a gene; V was cut back by 0 bases and J by 2 bases. Germline V lookup: CDR1 MGHRA, CDR2 YSYEKL.

V is TRBV4-1 and J is TRBJ2-7; 7 positions agree with TRBD1. Unmatched junction bases numbered 18, after V lost 6 bases and J lost 4 bases. Germline lookup yields CDR1 MGHRA and CDR2 YSYEKL. The CDR3 runs 17 residues. CDR3 bases: TGCGCCAGCAGTTTAAGGGGTCCAAGGGGGCGGACGTACGAGCAGTACTTC. Protein: CASSLRGPRGRTYEQYF.

V gene TRBV27 combines with J gene TRBJ1-5; 7 nucleotides agree with TRBD1. V gave up 6 bases and J gave up 7 bases; unmatched junction bases: 6. Germline CDR1 is MNHEY and CDR2 is SMNVEV (reference sequence). The length of the CDR3 is 13 residues. The CDR3 spells CASSKQGYQPQHF. The CDR3 DNA reads TGTGCCAGCAGCAAACAGGGGTACCAGCCCCAGCATTTT.

The rearrangement links TRBV7-9 to TRBJ2-3; TRBD1 or TRBD2 may be the D gene (6 bases each). The germline V and J ends were trimmed by 7 bases and 4 bases, with 12 bases remaining between them. The CDR3 is 13 amino acids. Looked up from germline, CDR1 is SEHNR and CDR2 is FQNEAQ (reference sequence). CDR3 in amino acids: CASIAGGPDTQYF. CDR3 sequence (DNA): TGTGCCAGCATCGCCGGGGGCCCAGATACGCAGTATTTT.

This clone was detected only a few times. The rearrangement joins TRBV5-8 to TRBJ2-7, with 7 bases identical to TRBD1. CDR3 length equals 17 residues. J gave up 1 base and V 5 bases, and 15 bases lay outside the gene matches. CDR1 and CDR2 (germline): SGHTS, YDEGEE. DNA of the CDR3: TGTGCCAGCAGAACTTATACCGGGACAGAGATTTCCTACGAGCAGTACTTC. Its protein is CASRTYTGTEISYEQYF. Looking up the rest from reference TRBV5-8 and TRBJ2-7 gives the full variable domain: EAGVTQSPTHLIKTRGQQATLRCSPISGHTSVYWYQQALGLGLQFLLWYDEGEERNRGNFPPRFSGRQFPNYSSELNVNALELEDSALYLCASRTYTGTEISYEQYFGPGTRLTVT.